This entry describes one TCR beta chain. Its target is unknown. CDR3 length: 18 residues. Germline V gene data show CDR1 as SGHTA and CDR2 as FQGNSA. The ends were cut back, 0 bases at V and 2 bases at J, with 14 bases in the middle. The source of the sample is a study of cytomegalovirus exposure and HLA in healthy donors. Vbeta (60) and Jbeta (13) primers were used in the PCR. Generated by immunoSEQ multiplex PCR, the TCRdb table keeps only in-frame clones and is missing some. The table lists about 120,000 clones, roughly 79% of them singletons. General study findings and limits: Researchers counted around 180 TCR beta chains as cytomegalovirus-associated. Presence/absence analyses assumed roughly uniform sequencing depth across donors. An analysis that was carried out later associated approximately 15,000 TCR beta sequences with HLA alleles at 0.05 false discovery rate.

The sequenced material came from PBMCs. The rearrangement links TRBV7-2 to TRBJ2-6; D is undetermined. This sequence originates from a woman aged 40 to 50 in good health and CMV-seronegative. The CDR3 here is CASSLASQASPGANVLTF. For the CDR3, the DNA is TGTGCCAGCAGCTTAGCTTCCCAGGCCTCTCCTGGGGCCAACGTCCTGACTTTC.